The present T cell receptor beta chain was sequenced within a study of blood T cell repertoires in COVID-19. The CDR3 consists of 18 residues. With V trimmed by 4 bases and J by 5 bases, 12 bases remained unmatched. Germline CDR1 is LGHDT and CDR2 is YNNKEL (reference sequence). TCRdb's table, derived via immunoSEQ multiplex PCR, lists solely in-frame clones and lacks some. Of about 440,000 clones in the sample, roughly 90% were seen once. This TCR came from a woman aged 25 to 39 with acute or convalescent COVID-19. The rearrangement links TRBV3-1 (or the pseudogene TRBV3-2) to TRBJ2-5, with 14 bases fitting TRBD2. Material for sequencing was peripheral blood. The CDR3 DNA is TGTGCCAGCAGCCTCGCCCGACTAGCGGGGGGGCCAAATGAGACCCAGTACTTC. It codes for CASSLARLAGGPNETQYF.